What follows are 26 T cell receptor beta chains derived from one specimen sequenced in a study of blood T cell repertoires in COVID-19. Sequenced by immunoSEQ multiplex PCR; TCRdb stores in-frame clones only, minus some. Of about 180,000 clones listed, about 83% are singletons. Material for sequencing was peripheral blood. These TCRs come from a person aged 65-85 years with COVID-19, enrolled during active disease.

V gene TRBV6-6 combines with J gene TRBJ1-2, with D perhaps matching TRBD1 (5 bases). This CDR3 contains 13 residues. V dropped 0 bases and J dropped 5 bases, with 7 bases sitting between them. The germline gives CDR1 MNHNY, CDR2 SVGAGI (reference sequence). In DNA form, the CDR3 reads TGTGCCAGCAGTTACTCCGGGGGGTATGGCTACACCTTC. This translates into CASSYSGGYGYTF.

This clone was seen only once. The chain links TRBV30 to TRBJ1-2; 8 nucleotides match TRBD1. Germline CDR1 reads GTSNPN; CDR2 reads SVGIG (reference sequence). The trim removed 4 bases at V and 5 bases at J, leaving 6 bases unmatched. CDR3 length: 13 amino acids. Here the CDR3 DNA reads TGTGCCTGGAACCCCGGGACAGGATATGGCTACACCTTC. Amino acids: CAWNPGTGYGYTF.

The V gene is TRBV4-3, the J gene TRBJ1-4; D is possibly TRBD1 (5 bases). The ends were cut back, 0 bases at V and 0 bases at J, with 11 bases in the middle. Germline CDR1 is LGHNA and CDR2 is YSLEER. The CDR3 has 17 residues. The DNA for the CDR3 is TGCGCCAGCAGCCAAGATGTTAGGGGCGCAACTAATGAAAAACTGTTTTTT. Translation gives CASSQDVRGATNEKLFF.

This chain joins TRBV3-1 (or the pseudogene TRBV3-2) and TRBJ2-7; D is perhaps TRBD2 (7 bases). Germline values: CDR1 LGHDT, CDR2 YNNKEL (reference sequence). Trimming pared 4 bases from V and 4 bases from J, leaving 14 bases between. The CDR3 contains 14 residues. The CDR3 DNA is TGTGCCAGCAGCCCGCCGGGGGGCGGTTACGAGCAGTACTTC. Translating it yields CASSPPGGGYEQYF.

The chain links TRBV4-1 to TRBJ2-1; 8 nucleotides line up with TRBD2. CDR3 length: 16 amino acids. Germline lookup yields CDR1 MGHRA and CDR2 YSYEKL. The J segment lost 6 bases and the V segment lost 0 bases, leaving 7 bases of the junction unmatched. Here the CDR3 DNA reads TGCGCCAGCAGCCAAGAGGGCAGCGGGAGCCCCAATGAGCAGTTCTTC. The encoded protein is CASSQEGSGSPNEQFF.

CDR3 amino acids: CASSSTRGTEAFF. Written as DNA, the CDR3 is TGTGCCAGCAGCTCGACTCGGGGAACTGAAGCTTTCTTT. The rearrangement uses TRBV11-3 and TRBJ1-1, with no clear D. V lost 4 bases and J 5 bases, leaving 11 bases between the germline ends. This CDR3 has 13 residues. From germline, CDR1 is SGHNT and CDR2 YENEEA.

This sequence joins TRBV7-9 and TRBJ2-2; weak D call: TRBD1 (5 bases). Trimming stripped 5 bases from V and 6 bases from J, with 13 bases between. CDR1 and CDR2 from the germline V gene are SEHNR and FQNEAQ (reference sequence). The CDR3 runs 14 residues. In DNA, the CDR3 is TGTGCCAGCAGCGATCGTGGGGCGGCCGGGGAGCTGTTTTTT. Its translation: CASSDRGAAGELFF.

V and J are TRBV7-2 and TRBJ2-1; TRBD2 aligns across 13 bases. The CDR3 contains 18 residues. From germline, CDR1 is SGHTA and CDR2 FQGNSA. Unmatched junction bases numbered 12, after V lost 5 bases and J lost 5 bases. The CDR3 sequence is CASSVTGTSGTGHNEQFF. The CDR3 region has the DNA TGTGCCAGCAGCGTTACCGGGACTAGCGGGACGGGGCACAATGAGCAGTTCTTC.

The chain combines TRBV24-1 with TRBJ2-1; TRBD2 agrees at 10 bases. This CDR3 comprises 14 residues. With 6 bases clipped from V and 4 bases from J, the junction kept 2 bases outside the gene matches. Per the germline V gene, CDR1 is KGHDR and CDR2 is SFDVKD. The CDR3 bases are TGTGCCACCAGTACTAGCGGGGTTTACAATGAGCAGTTCTTC. Translating gives CATSTSGVYNEQFF.

The chain recombines TRBV10-3 with TRBJ1-1; TRBD1 might be the D (6 bases). CDR3 length: 14 amino acids. Germline CDR1 reads ENHRY; CDR2 reads SYGVKD. V was trimmed by 7 bases and J by 4 bases, leaving 16 bases between them. CDR3 in amino acids: CAITIGGARTEAFF. CDR3 nucleotides: TGTGCCATCACCATCGGGGGGGCGCGCACTGAAGCTTTCTTT.

V is TRBV3-1 (or the pseudogene TRBV3-2) and J is TRBJ2-7; 7 nucleotides agree with TRBD1. The CDR3 totals 16 residues. Germline V gene lookup returns CDR1 LGHDT and CDR2 YNNKEL (reference sequence). V shed 2 bases and J 1 base; nucleotides not matched to a gene: 8. The CDR3 nucleotides read TGTGCCAGCAGCCAAACAGGGACAGTAGGTTCCTACGAGCAGTACTTC. It yields the protein CASSQTGTVGSYEQYF.

In its sample, this clone was seen a few times. V gene TRBV18 combines with J gene TRBJ2-1; no definite D call. The CDR3 is 13 residues long. V lost 3 bases and J lost 8, with 11 bases in between. Germline V gives CDR1 KGHSH, CDR2 LQKENI. CDR3: CASSPGGPDEQFF. CDR3 DNA: TGTGCCAGCTCACCTGGTGGGCCCGATGAGCAGTTCTTC.

The V call is TRBV29-1, the J call TRBJ2-7; no reliable D call. The V and J ends lost 6 bases and 0 bases respectively, with 9 bases between them. Germline V lookup: CDR1 SQVTM, CDR2 ANQGSEA. CDR3 size: 12 residues. This CDR3 is CSVSTYSYEQYF. CDR3 DNA sequence: TGCAGCGTCTCCACCTACTCCTACGAGCAGTACTTC.

The chain employs TRBV28 and TRBJ2-4; 12 bases agree with TRBD2. V gave up 6 bases and J gave up 0 bases; unmatched junction bases: 3. The CDR3 sequence is 16 residues long. Germline V lookup: CDR1 MDHEN, CDR2 SYDVKM. CDR3: CASSPGLAGAKNIQYF. The CDR3 DNA is TGTGCCAGCAGCCCGGGACTAGCGGGAGCCAAAAACATTCAGTACTTC. The full variable domain, completed using reference TRBV28 and TRBJ2-4, is DVKVTQSSRYLVKRTGEKVFLECVQDMDHENMFWYRQDPGLGLRLIYFSYDVKMKEKGDIPEGYSVSREKKERFSLILESASTNQTSMYLCASSPGLAGAKNIQYFGAGTRLSVL.

This clone was seen just once. The V call is TRBV6-5, the J call TRBJ2-1; 8 nucleotides align to TRBD1. Germline values: CDR1 MNHEY, CDR2 SVGAGI. The CDR3 contains 15 residues. The ends lost 6 bases at V and 8 bases at J; junction bases unmatched: 12. The CDR3 DNA sequence: TGTGCCAGCAGGGACAGGGCCGAATCTTTAGATGAGCAGTTCTTC. Protein sequence: CASRDRAESLDEQFF.

A word on this clone: At the DNA level, this CDR3 is encoded by other sequences in the same sample as well. The genes are TRBV6-2 or TRBV6-3 and TRBJ1-2; TRBD1 is a possible D gene (5 bases). This CDR3 has 13 residues. Trimming shortened V by 2 bases and J by 2 bases, and 6 bases separated the two germline ends. CDR1 is MNHEY, CDR2 SVGEGT, per germline. CDR3 residues: CASSYDRNYGYTF. The CDR3 DNA is TGTGCCAGCAGTTACGACAGAAACTATGGCTACACCTTC.

V usage is TRBV4-1 and J usage is TRBJ2-7; D might be TRBD1 (6 bases). CDR1 and CDR2 (germline): MGHRA, YSYEKL. The CDR3 has 13 amino acids. The germline V and J ends were trimmed by 7 bases and 4 bases, with 14 bases remaining between them. The CDR3 nucleotides read TGCGCCAGCACACAGGGCCGGGGATACGAGCAGTACTTC. Protein product: CASTQGRGYEQYF.

The chain couples TRBV2 to TRBJ2-1, with TRBD2 identical over 14 bases. Germline values: CDR1 SNHLY, CDR2 FYNNEI. CDR3 length equals 17 residues. Losses at the gene ends were 5 bases for V and 6 bases for J; bases not matched to a gene: 9. Here the CDR3 DNA reads TGTGCCAGCAGTCCAGGGACTAGCGGGAGTTATGGCAATGAGCAGTTCTTC. As protein: CASSPGTSGSYGNEQFF.

The CDR3 DNA sequence: TGTGCCAGCAGTTCCAATAGGGACACCTACGAGCAGTACTTC. It codes for CASSSNRDTYEQYF. This chain joins TRBV6-5 and TRBJ2-7, with D perhaps TRBD1 (6 bases). Germline CDR1 reads MNHEY; CDR2 reads SVGAGI. V lost 4 bases to trimming and J lost 2 bases, with 12 bases between them. The CDR3 sequence is 14 residues long.

J is TRBJ1-6 and V is TRBV2; 10 nucleotides agree with TRBD1. Germline CDR1 is SNHLY and CDR2 is FYNNEI. The CDR3 sequence is 13 residues long. The V segment lost 5 bases and the J segment 9 bases; nucleotides outside the gene matches: 1. This CDR3 reads CASSRDRGSPLHF. The CDR3 DNA reads as TGTGCCAGCAGTAGGGACAGGGGTTCACCCCTCCACTTT.

The J gene is TRBJ2-3, the V gene TRBV27, with D perhaps matching TRBD2 (6 bases). CDR3 size: 16 residues. V was trimmed by 6 bases and J by 4 bases, leaving 20 bases between them. In germline, CDR1 is MNHEY, CDR2 SMNVEV (reference sequence). CDR3 sequence reads: CASRSGSGGGADTQYF. The DNA for the CDR3 is TGTGCCAGCAGGTCTGGTAGCGGAGGAGGGGCAGATACGCAGTATTTT.

This chain joins TRBV6-2 or TRBV6-3 and TRBJ2-7; possibly TRBD1 for D (5 bases). The length of the CDR3 is 15 residues. Germline V gene sequence: CDR1 MNHEY, CDR2 SVGEGT. V lost 3 bases and J 3 bases, leaving 15 bases between the germline ends. The CDR3 reads CASSYGLGQFYEQYF. The CDR3 DNA is TGTGCCAGCAGTTATGGATTGGGGCAGTTCTACGAGCAGTACTTC.

This clone was found once. V is TRBV7-7 and J is TRBJ2-5; no firm D call. Between the trimmed V and J ends, which lost 1 base and 5 bases, there was a span of 11 bases. This CDR3 contains 14 residues. In germline, CDR1 is SSHAT, CDR2 FNYEAQ (reference sequence). In DNA form, the CDR3 reads TGTGCCAGCAGCTTAGGTAGAACGGGTGAGACCCAGTACTTC. Translated: CASSLGRTGETQYF.

This chain's CDR3 is CASTKLTVPGEQFF. The CDR3 DNA follows: TGTGCCAGCACCAAACTGACCGTGCCGGGTGAGCAGTTCTTC. This chain connects TRBV5-4 to TRBJ2-1; D not resolved. The CDR3 runs to 14 residues. The V end lost 6 bases, the J end lost 9 bases, and 19 bases lay between the germline ends. Looked up from germline, CDR1 is SGHNT and CDR2 is YYREEE (reference sequence). Supplemented by reference TRBV5-4 and TRBJ2-1, the full variable domain reads ETGVTQSPTHLIKTRGQQVTLRCSSQSGHNTVSWYQQALGQGPQFIFQYYREEENGRGNFPPRFSGLQFPNYSSELNVNALELDDSALYLCASTKLTVPGEQFFGPGTRLTVL.

J is TRBJ2-7 and V is TRBV11-2; 8 nucleotides agree with TRBD2. Germline V CDR1 and CDR2: SGHAT, FQNNGV. The junction had 5 bases not matched to a gene; V was cut back by 5 bases and J by 2 bases. The length of the CDR3 is 14 residues. As DNA, the CDR3 is TGTGCCAGCAGCGCCAGACTAGCGCCCTACGAGCAGTACTTC. It encodes CASSARLAPYEQYF.

The gene calls are TRBV5-4 and TRBJ1-2, with TRBD1 identical over 8 bases. Germline CDR1 and CDR2: SGHNT and YYREEE (reference sequence). V lost 4 bases to trimming and J lost 4 bases; unmatched junction nucleotides: 15. This CDR3 comprises 17 residues. CDR3 loop: CASSPRTGLAPPYGYTF. The CDR3 DNA is TGTGCCAGCAGCCCAAGGACAGGGTTAGCCCCCCCCTATGGCTACACCTTC.